This T cell receptor beta chain appears in the sequencing data of a study of T cells after yellow fever vaccination. This clonotype was detected ten times or more. CDR3 length equals 15 residues. Germline V gene sequence: CDR1 MGHRA, CDR2 YSYEKL. V gave up 3 bases and J gave up 2 bases; unmatched junction bases: 7. A 5'RACE template-switching step, the method used to make TCR cDNA, added a universal primer site and UMIs. MiXCR was run by TCRdb on the 5' RACE reads, yielding one entry per CDR3 protein. The sample contains under 200,000 distinct CDR3 sequences, approximately 9.9% of which appear only once.

This clonotype was sampled from a man younger than 35 who received the YFV17D yellow fever vaccine. The rearrangement uses TRBV4-1 and TRBJ2-7, with TRBD1 matching over 7 bases. The source material was CD8+ T cells sorted from PBMCs, sampled 15 days after the yellow fever booster vaccination. The CDR3 spells CASSHRGTQAYEQYF. The CDR3 DNA follows: TGCGCCAGCAGCCACAGGGGGACCCAGGCCTACGAGCAGTACTTC.